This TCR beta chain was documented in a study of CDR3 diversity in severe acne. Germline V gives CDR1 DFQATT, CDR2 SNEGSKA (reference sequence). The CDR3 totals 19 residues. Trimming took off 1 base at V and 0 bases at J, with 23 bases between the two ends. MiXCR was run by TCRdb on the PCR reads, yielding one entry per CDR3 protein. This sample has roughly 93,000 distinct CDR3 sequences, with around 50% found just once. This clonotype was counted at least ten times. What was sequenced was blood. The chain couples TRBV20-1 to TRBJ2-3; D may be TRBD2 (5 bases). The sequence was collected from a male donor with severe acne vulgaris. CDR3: CSARVDPGLRETSTDTQYF. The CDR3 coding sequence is TGCAGTGCTAGAGTTGATCCGGGCCTTCGGGAAACTAGCACAGATACGCAGTATTTT.